The following is a T cell receptor (beta chain) sequence with its context. These data come from a study of T cell changes during pregnancy in multiple sclerosis. CDR1 is MNHNY, CDR2 SVGAGI, per germline (reference sequence). J was trimmed by 0 bases and V by 8 bases; bases with no gene match: 1. The CDR3 loop spans 12 amino acids. TCRdb's copy holds only in-frame clones and misses some; the assay was immunoSEQ multiplex PCR. The repertoire includes 40,000 to 60,000 clones, more than 85% of them detected once, and 5% to 7% sits in the top ten. The specimen was CD8+ T cells from peripheral blood mononuclear cells, collected in the first trimester of pregnancy. The receptor was isolated from a female donor with multiple sclerosis, enrolled in a pregnancy study. The V and J genes are TRBV6-6 and TRBJ2-7; 7 positions agree with TRBD2. The DNA of the CDR3 is TGTGCCAGCGGCGGGAGCTCCTACGAGCAGTACTTC. Translated: CASGGSSYEQYF.